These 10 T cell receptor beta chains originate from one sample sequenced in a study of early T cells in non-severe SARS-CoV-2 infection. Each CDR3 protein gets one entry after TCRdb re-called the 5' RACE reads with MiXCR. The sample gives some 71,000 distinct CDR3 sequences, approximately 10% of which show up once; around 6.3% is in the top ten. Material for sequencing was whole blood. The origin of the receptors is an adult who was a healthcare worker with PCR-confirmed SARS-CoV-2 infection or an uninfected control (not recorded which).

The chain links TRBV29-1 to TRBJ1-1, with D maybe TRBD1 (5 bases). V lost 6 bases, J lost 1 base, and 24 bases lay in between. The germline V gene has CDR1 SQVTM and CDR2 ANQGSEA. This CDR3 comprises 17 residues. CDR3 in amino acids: CSVESPELTEKNTEAFF. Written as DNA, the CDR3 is TGCAGCGTGGAAAGCCCAGAGTTGACAGAGAAGAACACTGAAGCTTTCTTT.

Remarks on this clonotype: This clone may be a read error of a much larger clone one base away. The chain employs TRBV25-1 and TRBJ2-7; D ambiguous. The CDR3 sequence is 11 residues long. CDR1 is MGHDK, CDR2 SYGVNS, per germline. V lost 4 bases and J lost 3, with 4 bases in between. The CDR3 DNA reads TGTGCCAGCAGTGCATTCTACGAGCAGTACTTC. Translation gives CASSAFYEQYF.

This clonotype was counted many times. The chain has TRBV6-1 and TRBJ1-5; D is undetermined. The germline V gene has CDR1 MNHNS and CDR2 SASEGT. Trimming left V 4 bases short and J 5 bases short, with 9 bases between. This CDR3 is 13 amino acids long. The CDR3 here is CASSGRVDQPQHF. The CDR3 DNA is TGTGCCAGCAGTGGGAGGGTGGATCAGCCCCAGCATTTT.

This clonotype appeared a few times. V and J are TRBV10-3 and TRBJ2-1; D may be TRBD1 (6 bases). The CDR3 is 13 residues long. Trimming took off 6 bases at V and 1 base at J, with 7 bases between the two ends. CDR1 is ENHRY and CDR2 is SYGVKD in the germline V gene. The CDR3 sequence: CAISQGSYNEQFF. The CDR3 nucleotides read TGTGCCATCAGCCAGGGGTCCTACAATGAGCAGTTCTTC.

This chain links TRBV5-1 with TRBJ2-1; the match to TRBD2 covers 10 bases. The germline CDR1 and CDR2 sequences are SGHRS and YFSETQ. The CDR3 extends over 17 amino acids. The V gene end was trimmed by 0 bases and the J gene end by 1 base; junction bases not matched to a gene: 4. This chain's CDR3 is CASSLASGSGSYNEQFF. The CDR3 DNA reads TGCGCCAGCAGCTTGGCTAGCGGGAGCGGGTCCTACAATGAGCAGTTCTTC.

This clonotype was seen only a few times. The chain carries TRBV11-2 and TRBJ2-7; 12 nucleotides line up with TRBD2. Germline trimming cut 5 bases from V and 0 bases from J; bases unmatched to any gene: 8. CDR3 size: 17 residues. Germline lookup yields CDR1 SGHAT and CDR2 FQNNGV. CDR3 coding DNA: TGTGCCAGCAGCAAAACTAGCGGGGGGCTTAGCTCCTACGAGCAGTACTTC. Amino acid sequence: CASSKTSGGLSSYEQYF.

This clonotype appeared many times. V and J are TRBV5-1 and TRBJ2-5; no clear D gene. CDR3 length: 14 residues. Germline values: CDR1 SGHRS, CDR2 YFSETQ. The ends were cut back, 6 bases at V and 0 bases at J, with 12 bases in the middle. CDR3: CASTEIRYQETQYF. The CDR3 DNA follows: TGCGCCAGCACCGAAATAAGGTACCAAGAGACCCAGTACTTC.

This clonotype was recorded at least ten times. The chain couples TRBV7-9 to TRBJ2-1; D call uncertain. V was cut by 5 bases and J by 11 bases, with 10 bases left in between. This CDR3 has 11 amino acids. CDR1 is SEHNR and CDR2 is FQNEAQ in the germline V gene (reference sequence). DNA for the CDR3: TGTGCCAGCAGCCCTACACGGAAGCAGTTCTTC. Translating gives CASSPTRKQFF. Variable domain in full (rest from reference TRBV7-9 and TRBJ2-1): DTGVSQNPRHKITKRGQNVTFRCDPISEHNRLYWYRQTLGQGPEFLTYFQNEAQLEKSRLLSDRFSAERPKGSFSTLEIQRTEQGDSAMYLCASSPTRKQFFGPGTRLTVL.

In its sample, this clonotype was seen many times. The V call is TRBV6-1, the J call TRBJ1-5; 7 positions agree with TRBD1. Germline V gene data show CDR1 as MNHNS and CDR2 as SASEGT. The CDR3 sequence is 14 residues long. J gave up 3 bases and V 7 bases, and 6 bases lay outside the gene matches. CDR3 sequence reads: CASTVGQVNQPQHF. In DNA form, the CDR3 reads TGTGCCAGCACTGTCGGACAGGTCAATCAGCCCCAGCATTTT.

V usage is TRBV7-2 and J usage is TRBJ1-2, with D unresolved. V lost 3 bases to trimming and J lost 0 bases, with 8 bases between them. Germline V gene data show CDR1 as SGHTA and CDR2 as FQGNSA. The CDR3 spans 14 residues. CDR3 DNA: TGTGCCAGCAGCTTCTCCGGGACTAACTATGGCTACACCTTC. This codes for CASSFSGTNYGYTF.